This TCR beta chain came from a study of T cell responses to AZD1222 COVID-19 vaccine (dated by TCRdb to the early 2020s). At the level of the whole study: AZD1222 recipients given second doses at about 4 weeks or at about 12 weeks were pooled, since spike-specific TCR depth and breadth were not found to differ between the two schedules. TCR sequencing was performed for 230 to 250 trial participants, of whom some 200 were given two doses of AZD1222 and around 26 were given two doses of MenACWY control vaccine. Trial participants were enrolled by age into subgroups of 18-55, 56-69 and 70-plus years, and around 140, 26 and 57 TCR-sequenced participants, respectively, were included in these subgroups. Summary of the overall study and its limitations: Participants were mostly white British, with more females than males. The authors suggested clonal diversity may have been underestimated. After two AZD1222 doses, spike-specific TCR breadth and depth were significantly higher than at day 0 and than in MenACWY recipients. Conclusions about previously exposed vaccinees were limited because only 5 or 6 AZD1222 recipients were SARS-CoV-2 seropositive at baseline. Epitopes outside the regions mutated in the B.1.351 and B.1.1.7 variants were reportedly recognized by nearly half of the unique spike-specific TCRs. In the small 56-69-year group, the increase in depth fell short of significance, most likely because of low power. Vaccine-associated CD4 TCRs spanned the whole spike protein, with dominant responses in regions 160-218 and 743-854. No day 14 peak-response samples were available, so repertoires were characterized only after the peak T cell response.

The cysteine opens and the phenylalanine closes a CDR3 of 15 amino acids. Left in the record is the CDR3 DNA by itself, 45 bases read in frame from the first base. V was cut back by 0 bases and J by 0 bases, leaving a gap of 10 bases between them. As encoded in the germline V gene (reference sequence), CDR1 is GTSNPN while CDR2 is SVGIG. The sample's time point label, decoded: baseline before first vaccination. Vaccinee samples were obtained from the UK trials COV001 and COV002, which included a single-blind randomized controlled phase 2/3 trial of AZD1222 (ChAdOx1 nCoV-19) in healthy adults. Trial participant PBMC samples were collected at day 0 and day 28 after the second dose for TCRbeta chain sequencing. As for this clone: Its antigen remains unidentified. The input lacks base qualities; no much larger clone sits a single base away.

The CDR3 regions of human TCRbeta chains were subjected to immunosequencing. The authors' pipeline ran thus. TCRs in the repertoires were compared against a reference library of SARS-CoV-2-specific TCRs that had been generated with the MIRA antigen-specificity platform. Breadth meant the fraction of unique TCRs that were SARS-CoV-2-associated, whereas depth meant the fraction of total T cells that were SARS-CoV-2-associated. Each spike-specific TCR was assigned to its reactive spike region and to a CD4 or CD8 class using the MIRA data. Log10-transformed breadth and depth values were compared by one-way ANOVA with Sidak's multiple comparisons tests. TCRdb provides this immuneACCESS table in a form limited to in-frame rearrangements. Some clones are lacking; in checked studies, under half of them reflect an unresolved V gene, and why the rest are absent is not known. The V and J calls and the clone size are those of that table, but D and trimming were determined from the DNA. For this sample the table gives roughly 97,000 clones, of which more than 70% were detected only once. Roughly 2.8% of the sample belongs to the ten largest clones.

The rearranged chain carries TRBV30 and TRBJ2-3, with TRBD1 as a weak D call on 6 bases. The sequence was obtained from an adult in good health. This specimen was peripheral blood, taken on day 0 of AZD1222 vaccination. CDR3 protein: CAWSVNRASTDTQYF. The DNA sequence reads TGTGCCTGGAGTGTGAACAGGGCTAGCACAGATACGCAGTATTTT.